The present entry profiles one TCR beta chain with its context. These data originate in a study of blood T cell repertoires in COVID-19. Data came from immunoSEQ multiplex PCR; TCRdb stores just in-frame clones and leaves some out. The data show 70,000 to 80,000 clones, with around 88% seen just once and around 12% held by the top ten. The source is a human donor in a cohort sampled during active COVID-19. Sequenced: peripheral blood.

CDR3 loop: CAWSVAGLAGGEQFF. For the CDR3, the DNA is TGTGCCTGGAGTGTGGCAGGACTAGCGGGGGGGGAGCAGTTCTTC. The chain carries TRBV30 and TRBJ2-1, with 15 bases identical to TRBD2. V trimming: 0 bases; J trimming: 10 bases; junction bases outside the gene matches: 4. The CDR3 spans 15 residues. In germline, CDR1 is GTSNPN, CDR2 SVGIG (reference sequence).